This T cell receptor beta chain was identified during a study of CD8 T cells in ankylosing spondylitis. Study results and limitations: What seemed typical of ankylosing spondylitis blood was a TCR beta motif built from under 10 highly homologous variants. CD8+ by phenotype, disease-linked clones were relatively rare in peripheral blood.

In this sample, this clonotype turned up many times. What it recognizes is unknown. The CDR3 consists of 14 residues. V gave up 0 bases and J gave up 3 bases, with 11 bases separating them. Germline CDR1 and CDR2: DFQATT and SNEGSKA (reference sequence). By quantitative 5'-RACE with molecular barcodes, the TCR beta libraries were made. TCRdb re-analysed the 5' RACE reads in MiXCR, keeping a single row per CDR3 protein. The sample carries 700,000 or so distinct CDR3 sequences, over 15% recorded once. Sample: blood, either unsorted or a sorted T cell fraction (not recorded which). This chain connects TRBV20-1 to TRBJ2-5; D is ambiguous. The source is a male donor with ankylosing spondylitis. The CDR3 here is CSARDRMGKETQYF. CDR3 sequence (DNA): TGCAGTGCTAGAGATCGGATGGGCAAAGAGACCCAGTACTTC.